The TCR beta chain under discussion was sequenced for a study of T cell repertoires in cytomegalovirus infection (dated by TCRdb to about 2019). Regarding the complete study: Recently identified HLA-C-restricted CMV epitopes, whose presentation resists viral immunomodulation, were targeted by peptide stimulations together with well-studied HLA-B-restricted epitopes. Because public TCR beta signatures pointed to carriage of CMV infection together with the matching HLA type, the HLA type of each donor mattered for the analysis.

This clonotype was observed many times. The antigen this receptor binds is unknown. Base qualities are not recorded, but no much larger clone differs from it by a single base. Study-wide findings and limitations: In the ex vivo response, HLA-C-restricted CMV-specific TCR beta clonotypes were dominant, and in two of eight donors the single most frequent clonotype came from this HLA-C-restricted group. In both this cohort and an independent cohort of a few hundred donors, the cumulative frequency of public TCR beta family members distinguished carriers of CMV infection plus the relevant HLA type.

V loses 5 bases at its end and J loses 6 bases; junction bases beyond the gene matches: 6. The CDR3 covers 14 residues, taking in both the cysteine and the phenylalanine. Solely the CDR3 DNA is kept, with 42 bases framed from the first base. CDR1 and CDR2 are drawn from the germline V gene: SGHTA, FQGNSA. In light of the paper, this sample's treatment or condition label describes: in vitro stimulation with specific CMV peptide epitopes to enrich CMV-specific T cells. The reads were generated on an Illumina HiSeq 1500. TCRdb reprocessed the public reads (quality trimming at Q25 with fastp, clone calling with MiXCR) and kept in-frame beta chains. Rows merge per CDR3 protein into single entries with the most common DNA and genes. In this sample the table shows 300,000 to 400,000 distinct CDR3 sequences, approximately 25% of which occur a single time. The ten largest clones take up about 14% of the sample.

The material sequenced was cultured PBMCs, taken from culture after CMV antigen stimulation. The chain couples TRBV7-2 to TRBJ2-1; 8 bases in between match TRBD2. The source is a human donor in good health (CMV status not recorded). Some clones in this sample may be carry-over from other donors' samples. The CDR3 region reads CASSPQRESNEQFF. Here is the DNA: TGTGCCAGCAGCCCCCAGCGGGAGAGCAATGAGCAGTTCTTC.